This TCR beta chain was sequenced during a study of cytomegalovirus exposure and HLA in healthy donors. Study as a whole: Among the roughly 370 genotyped donors, less than 85% were placed in the Caucasian-associated ancestry cluster.

Germline values: CDR1 WSHSY, CDR2 SAAADI. The CDR3 sequence is 12 residues long. Trimming took 8 bases from V and 2 from J, leaving 7 bases between them. This clone has a handful of counts. What it binds is unknown. PCR primers comprised 60 Vbeta and 13 Jbeta primers. Assay used: immunoSEQ multiplex PCR; TCRdb lists only in-frame clones, some missing. The table includes about 98,000 clones, less than 85% detected once. Study-wide results and limits: The study carried out a later analysis of TCR beta sequences. It associated 15,000 to 20,000 of them with specific HLA alleles at a false discovery rate of 0.05. In a later analysis, the majority of CMV-associated beta chains seemingly showed HLA restriction.

Input material: PBMCs. The receptor was isolated from a male donor in good health and CMV-seronegative. This rearrangement joins TRBV10-2 to TRBJ1-3; maybe TRBD1 (5 bases). The CDR3 loop is CASGGAGNTIYF. The CDR3 DNA follows: TGCGCCAGCGGGGGGGCTGGAAACACCATATATTTT.